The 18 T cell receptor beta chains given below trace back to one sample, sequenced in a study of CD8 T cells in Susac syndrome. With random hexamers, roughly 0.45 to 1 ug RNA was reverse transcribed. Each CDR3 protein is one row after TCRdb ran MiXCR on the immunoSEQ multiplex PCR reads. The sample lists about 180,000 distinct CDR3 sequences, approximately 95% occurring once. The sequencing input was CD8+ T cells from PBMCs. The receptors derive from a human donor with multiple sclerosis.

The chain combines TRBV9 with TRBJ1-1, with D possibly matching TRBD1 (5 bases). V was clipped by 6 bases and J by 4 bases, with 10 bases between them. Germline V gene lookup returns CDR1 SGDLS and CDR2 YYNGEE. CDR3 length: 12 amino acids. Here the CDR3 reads CASNSGGTEAFF. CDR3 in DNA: TGTGCCAGCAACTCGGGGGGCACTGAAGCTTTCTTT.

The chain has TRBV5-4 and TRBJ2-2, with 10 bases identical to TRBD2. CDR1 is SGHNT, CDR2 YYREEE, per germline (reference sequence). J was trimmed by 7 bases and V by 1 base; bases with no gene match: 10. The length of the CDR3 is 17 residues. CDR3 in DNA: TGTGCCAGCAGCTTGCTAGCTAGCGGGGGAGTGGTCGGGGAGCTGTTTTTT. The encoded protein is CASSLLASGGVVGELFF.

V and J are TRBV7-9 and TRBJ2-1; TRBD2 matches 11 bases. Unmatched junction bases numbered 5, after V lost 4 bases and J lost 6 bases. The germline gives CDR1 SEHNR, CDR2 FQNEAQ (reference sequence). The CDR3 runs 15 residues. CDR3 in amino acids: CASSSPLAGGNEQFF. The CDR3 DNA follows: TGTGCCAGCAGCTCCCCCCTAGCGGGAGGCAATGAGCAGTTCTTC.

CDR3 sequence: CASNYGNEQFF. The CDR3 DNA reads as TGTGCCAGCAATTATGGCAATGAGCAGTTCTTC. The V call is TRBV6-6, the J call TRBJ2-1; D unclear. The CDR3 spans 11 residues. Germline CDR1 is MNHNY and CDR2 is SVGAGI (reference sequence). Trimming removed 7 bases at V and 6 bases at J, with 7 bases between.

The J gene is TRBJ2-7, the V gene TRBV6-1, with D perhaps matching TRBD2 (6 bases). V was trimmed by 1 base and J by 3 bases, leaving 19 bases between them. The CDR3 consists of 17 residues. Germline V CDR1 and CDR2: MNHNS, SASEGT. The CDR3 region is CASSEGPGTSPFYEQYF. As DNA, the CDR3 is TGTGCCAGCAGTGAAGGACCCGGGACTTCACCGTTCTACGAGCAGTACTTC.

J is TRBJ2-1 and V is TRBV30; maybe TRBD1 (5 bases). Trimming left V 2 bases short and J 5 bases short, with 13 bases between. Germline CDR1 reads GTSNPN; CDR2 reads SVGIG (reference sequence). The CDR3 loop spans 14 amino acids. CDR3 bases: TGTGCCTGGAGTCAGGGATTAGGACACAATGAGCAGTTCTTC. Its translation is CAWSQGLGHNEQFF.

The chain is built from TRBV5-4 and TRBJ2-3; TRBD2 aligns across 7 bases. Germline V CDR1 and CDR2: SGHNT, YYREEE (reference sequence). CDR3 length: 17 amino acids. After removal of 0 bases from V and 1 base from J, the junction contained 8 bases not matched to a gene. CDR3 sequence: CASSLGRLAWGTDTQYF. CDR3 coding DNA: TGTGCCAGCAGCTTGGGAAGACTAGCATGGGGCACAGATACGCAGTATTTT. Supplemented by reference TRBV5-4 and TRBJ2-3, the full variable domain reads ETGVTQSPTHLIKTRGQQVTLRCSSQSGHNTVSWYQQALGQGPQFIFQYYREEENGRGNFPPRFSGLQFPNYSSELNVNALELDDSALYLCASSLGRLAWGTDTQYFGPGTRLTVL.

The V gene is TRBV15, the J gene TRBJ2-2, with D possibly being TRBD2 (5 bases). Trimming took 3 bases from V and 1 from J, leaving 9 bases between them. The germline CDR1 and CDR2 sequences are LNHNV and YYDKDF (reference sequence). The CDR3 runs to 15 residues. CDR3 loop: CATSRLRENTGELFF. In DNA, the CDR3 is TGTGCCACCAGCAGGCTGAGGGAGAACACCGGGGAGCTGTTTTTT.

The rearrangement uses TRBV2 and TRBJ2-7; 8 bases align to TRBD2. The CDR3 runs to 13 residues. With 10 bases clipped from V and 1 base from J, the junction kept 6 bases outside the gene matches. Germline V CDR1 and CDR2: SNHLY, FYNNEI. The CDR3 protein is CAIHTGGSYEQYF. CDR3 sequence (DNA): TGTGCCATCCACACGGGAGGGTCCTACGAGCAGTACTTC.

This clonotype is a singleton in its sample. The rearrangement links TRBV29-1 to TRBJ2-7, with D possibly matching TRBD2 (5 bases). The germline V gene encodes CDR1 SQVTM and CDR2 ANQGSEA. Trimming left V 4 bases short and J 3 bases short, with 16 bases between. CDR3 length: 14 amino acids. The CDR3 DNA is TGCAGCGTTGTCAAGGCCGTTAGCGTCTACGAGCAGTACTTC. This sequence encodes CSVVKAVSVYEQYF.

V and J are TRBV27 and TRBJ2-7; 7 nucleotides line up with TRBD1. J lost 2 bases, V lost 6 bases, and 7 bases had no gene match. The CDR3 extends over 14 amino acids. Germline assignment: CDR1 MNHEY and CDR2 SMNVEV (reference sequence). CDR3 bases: TGTGCCAGCAGCTACCTGGGACAGACCTACGAGCAGTACTTC. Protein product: CASSYLGQTYEQYF.

CDR3 DNA: TGTGCCAGCAGCGCTCCAGGGATCGGTGAAAAACTGTTTTTT. Protein: CASSAPGIGEKLFF. The rearrangement joins TRBV9 to TRBJ1-4, with D maybe TRBD1 (5 bases). The V and J ends lost 3 bases and 7 bases respectively, with 13 bases between them. Germline V lookup: CDR1 SGDLS, CDR2 YYNGEE. This CDR3 is built from 14 residues.

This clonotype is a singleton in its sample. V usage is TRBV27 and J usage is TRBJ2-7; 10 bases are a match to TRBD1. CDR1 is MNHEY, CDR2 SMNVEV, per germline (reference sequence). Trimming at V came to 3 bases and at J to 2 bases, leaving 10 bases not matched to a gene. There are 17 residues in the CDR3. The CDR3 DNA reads TGTGCCAGCAGTTTCGGCCACCGGGACAGGGGACCCTACGAGCAGTACTTC. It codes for CASSFGHRDRGPYEQYF.

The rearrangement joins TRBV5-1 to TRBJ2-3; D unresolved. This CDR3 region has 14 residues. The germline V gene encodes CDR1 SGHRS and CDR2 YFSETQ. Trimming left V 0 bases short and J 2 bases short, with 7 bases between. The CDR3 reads CASSLEAYTDTQYF. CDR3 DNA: TGCGCCAGCAGCTTGGAGGCCTACACAGATACGCAGTATTTT. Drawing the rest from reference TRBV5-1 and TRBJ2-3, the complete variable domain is KAGVTQTPRYLIKTRGQQVTLSCSPISGHRSVSWYQQTPGQGLQFLFEYFSETQRNKGNFPGRFSGRQFSNSRSEMNVSTLELGDSALYLCASSLEAYTDTQYFGPGTRLTVL.

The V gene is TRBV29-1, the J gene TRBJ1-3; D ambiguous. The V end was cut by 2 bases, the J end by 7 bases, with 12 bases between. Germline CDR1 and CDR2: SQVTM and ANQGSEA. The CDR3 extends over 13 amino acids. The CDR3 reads CSVEQTPFNTIYF. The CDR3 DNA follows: TGCAGCGTTGAACAGACCCCTTTTAACACCATATATTTT.

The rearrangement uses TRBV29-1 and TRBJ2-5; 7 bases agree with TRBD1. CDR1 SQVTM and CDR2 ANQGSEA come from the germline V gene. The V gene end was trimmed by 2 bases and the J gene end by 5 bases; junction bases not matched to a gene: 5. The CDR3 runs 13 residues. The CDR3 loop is CSVETGDWETQYF. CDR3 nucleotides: TGCAGCGTTGAAACAGGGGATTGGGAGACCCAGTACTTC.

The CDR3 reads CSARAQGSDTEAFF. CDR3 DNA sequence: TGCAGTGCTAGAGCCCAGGGGTCAGACACTGAAGCTTTCTTT. The rearrangement uses TRBV20-1 and TRBJ1-1; a weak D match, TRBD1 (6 bases). Germline lookup yields CDR1 DFQATT and CDR2 SNEGSKA (reference sequence). CDR3 length: 14 residues. V was trimmed by 1 base and J by 3 bases, leaving 12 bases between them.

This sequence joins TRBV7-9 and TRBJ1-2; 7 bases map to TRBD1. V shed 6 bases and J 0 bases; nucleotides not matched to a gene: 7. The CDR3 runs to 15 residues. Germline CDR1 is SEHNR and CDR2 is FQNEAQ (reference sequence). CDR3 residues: CASSGDSIANYGYTF. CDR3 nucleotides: TGTGCCAGCAGTGGGGACAGTATAGCTAACTATGGCTACACCTTC.